The clone carrying this T cell receptor beta chain was counted once. This specimen belongs to a study of OX40 agonist ivuxolimab in advanced cancers. V lost 0 bases and J lost 8, with 11 bases in between. The germline V gene has CDR1 SGHKS and CDR2 YYEKEE (reference sequence). The CDR3 is 13 residues long. The protocol was immunoSEQ multiplex PCR, while the TCRdb copy is restricted to in-frame clones and leaves out a portion. This sample yields around 8,000 clones, of which 90% are seen a single time; 4.4% belongs to the top ten. This clonotype was sampled from an adult with an advanced solid tumor such as melanoma, head and neck, liver or kidney cancer. Sequenced here: CD4+ or CD8+ T cells sorted from blood, sampled in a trial of the OX40 agonist ivuxolimab. This chain uses TRBV5-5 with TRBJ1-2; D call uncertain. The CDR3 nucleotides are TGTGCCAGCAGCTTGGAACGGGAAACCGGCTACACCTTC. It yields the protein CASSLERETGYTF.